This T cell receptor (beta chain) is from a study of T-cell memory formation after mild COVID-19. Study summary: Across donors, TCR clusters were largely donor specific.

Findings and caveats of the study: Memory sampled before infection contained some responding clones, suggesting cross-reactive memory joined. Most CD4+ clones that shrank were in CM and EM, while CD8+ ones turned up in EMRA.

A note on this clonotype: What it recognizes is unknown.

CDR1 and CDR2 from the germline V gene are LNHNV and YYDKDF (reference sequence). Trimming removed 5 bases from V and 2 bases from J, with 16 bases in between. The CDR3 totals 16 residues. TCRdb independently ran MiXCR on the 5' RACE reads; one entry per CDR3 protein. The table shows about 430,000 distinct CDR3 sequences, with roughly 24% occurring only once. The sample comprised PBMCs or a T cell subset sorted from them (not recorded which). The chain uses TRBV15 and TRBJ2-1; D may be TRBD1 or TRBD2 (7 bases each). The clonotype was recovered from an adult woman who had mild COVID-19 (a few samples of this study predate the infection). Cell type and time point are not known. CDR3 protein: CATSLSGGGAYNEQFF. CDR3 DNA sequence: TGTGCCACCAGCCTGTCAGGGGGGGGGGCCTACAATGAGCAGTTCTTC.